A single sample is the source of the 24 T cell receptor beta chains below, sequenced in a study of CD8 T cells in Susac syndrome. Random hexamers primed reverse transcription of 0.5 to 1 ug RNA. Using its own MiXCR run on the immunoSEQ multiplex PCR reads, TCRdb lists one record per CDR3 protein. The repertoire holds about 170,000 distinct CDR3 sequences, with around 95% as singletons. Specimen: CD4+ T cells from PBMCs. Every receptor here comes from a human donor with Susac syndrome.

The genes are TRBV2 and TRBJ1-5, with 9 bases identical to TRBD1. Trimming took 6 bases from V and 4 from J; bases not matched to a gene: 10. This CDR3 comprises 16 residues. The germline V gene encodes CDR1 SNHLY and CDR2 FYNNEI. The CDR3 protein is CASSGPGQGSNQPQHF. In DNA form, the CDR3 reads TGTGCCAGCAGCGGCCCGGGACAGGGTTCGAATCAGCCCCAGCATTTT.

The V call is TRBV30, the J call TRBJ2-3; 9 nucleotides agree with TRBD2. This CDR3 has 15 residues. Germline V gene lookup returns CDR1 GTSNPN and CDR2 SVGIG (reference sequence). V lost 3 bases to trimming and J lost 5 bases; unmatched junction nucleotides: 9. The CDR3, as DNA: TGTGCCTGGAGGGACTTAGCGGGAGTGGGAGATACGCAGTATTTT. Its translation: CAWRDLAGVGDTQYF.

The genes are TRBV7-2 and TRBJ2-6, with a possible D match to TRBD2 (5 bases). Germline loops: CDR1 SGHTA, CDR2 FQGNSA. The CDR3 covers 16 residues. V shed 0 bases and J shed 2 bases, with 8 bases lying between them. The CDR3 is CASSLAAGTGANVLTF. In nucleotides, the CDR3 is TGTGCCAGCAGCTTAGCGGCCGGGACTGGGGCCAACGTCCTGACTTTC.

This sequence joins TRBV2 and TRBJ2-5; D might be TRBD2 (5 bases). V dropped 3 bases and J dropped 7 bases, with 12 bases sitting between them. The germline gives CDR1 SNHLY, CDR2 FYNNEI. The length of the CDR3 is 13 residues. The CDR3 nucleotides read TGTGCCAGCAGTGAGGGCCGGGAAGGGACCCAGTACTTC. Translated: CASSEGREGTQYF.

This clonotype has a single count. This chain links TRBV28 with TRBJ1-5; no firm D call. The V gene lost 5 bases and the J gene lost 1 base, with 21 bases spanning the gap. The CDR3 spans 18 residues. The germline CDR1 and CDR2 sequences are MDHEN and SYDVKM. The DNA for the CDR3 is TGTGCCAGCAGTCCCCTTGGGATGGAGGAGGTGAGCAATCAGCCCCAGCATTTT. Translated: CASSPLGMEEVSNQPQHF. The entire variable domain, with the rest obtained from reference TRBV28 and TRBJ1-5, is as follows: DVKVTQSSRYLVKRTGEKVFLECVQDMDHENMFWYRQDPGLGLRLIYFSYDVKMKEKGDIPEGYSVSREKKERFSLILESASTNQTSMYLCASSPLGMEEVSNQPQHFGDGTRLSIL.

The chain recombines TRBV5-1 with TRBJ1-1; TRBD1 agrees at 9 bases. The CDR3 has 15 amino acids. CDR1 is SGHRS, CDR2 YFSETQ, per germline. V lost 4 bases and J lost 4; bases outside the gene matches: 8. In nucleotides, the CDR3 is TGCGCCAGCAGCATGAACACAGGGGGCGGCACTGAAGCTTTCTTT. Translating it yields CASSMNTGGGTEAFF. The whole variable domain, remainder taken from reference TRBV5-1 and TRBJ1-1, is KAGVTQTPRYLIKTRGQQVTLSCSPISGHRSVSWYQQTPGQGLQFLFEYFSETQRNKGNFPGRFSGRQFSNSRSEMNVSTLELGDSALYLCASSMNTGGGTEAFFGQGTRLTVV.

This clonotype showed up just once. The rearrangement uses TRBV28 and TRBJ2-7, with D possibly being TRBD2 (5 bases). This CDR3 region has 15 residues. V lost 4 bases and J lost 4, with 17 bases in between. In germline, CDR1 is MDHEN, CDR2 SYDVKM. CDR3 sequence: CASSSFSGFRYEQYF. The CDR3 DNA sequence: TGTGCCAGCAGTTCGTTTTCGGGATTTAGGTACGAGCAGTACTTC.

This sequence joins TRBV10-3 and TRBJ2-7; 14 bases are a match to TRBD2. V gave up 6 bases and J gave up 6 bases; unmatched junction bases: 4. Germline values: CDR1 ENHRY, CDR2 SYGVKD. The CDR3 is made up of 14 amino acids. Here the CDR3 DNA reads TGTGCCATCAGGGGGACTAGCGGGAGTATCGAGCAGTACTTC. Translated, it gives CAIRGTSGSIEQYF.

The genes are TRBV27 and TRBJ1-2; no reliable D call. Trimming removed 5 bases from V and 0 bases from J, with 10 bases in between. Germline-derived CDR1 and CDR2 are MNHEY and SMNVEV (reference sequence). The CDR3 consists of 14 residues. CDR3 in DNA: TGTGCCAGCAGTCCCTCACTGTCTAACTATGGCTACACCTTC. Protein sequence: CASSPSLSNYGYTF.

The V call is TRBV7-9, the J call TRBJ1-4, with 10 bases that match TRBD1. CDR3 length equals 15 residues. After removal of 5 bases from V and 8 bases from J, the junction contained 8 bases not matched to a gene. Germline-derived CDR1 and CDR2 are SEHNR and FQNEAQ (reference sequence). The CDR3 DNA is TGTGCCAGCAGCCCTCCGGGACAGGGGCAAGAAAAACTGTTTTTT. Its translation: CASSPPGQGQEKLFF.

This clonotype has only one observation. The CDR3 protein is CASSLPQLGRTDTQYF. CDR3 DNA sequence: TGTGCCAGCAGCTTGCCCCAACTGGGACGCACAGATACGCAGTATTTT. The genes are TRBV5-4 and TRBJ2-3; D tentatively reads TRBD1 or TRBD2 (5 bases each). V gave up 1 base and J gave up 1 base, with 13 bases separating them. This CDR3 is built from 16 residues. The V gene's germline CDR1 is SGHNT and CDR2 YYREEE (reference sequence).

The J gene is TRBJ2-6, the V gene TRBV6-5, with 7 bases identical to TRBD1. CDR1 MNHEY and CDR2 SVGAGI come from the germline V gene. There are 18 residues in the CDR3. V lost 4 bases and J lost 1; bases outside the gene matches: 10. The CDR3 nucleotides are TGTGCCAGCAGTTCGCCCCGGGACAGCCGATCTGGGGCCAACGTCCTGACTTTC. It encodes CASSSPRDSRSGANVLTF.

The chain links TRBV29-1 to TRBJ1-3; 7 bases line up with TRBD1. This CDR3 is built from 14 residues. The ends lost 7 bases at V and 3 bases at J; junction bases unmatched: 9. CDR1 is SQVTM and CDR2 is ANQGSEA in the germline V gene. The DNA of the CDR3 is TGCAGCGCATCAGGGGGACCGGATGGAAACACCATATATTTT. Translated, it gives CSASGGPDGNTIYF.

V is TRBV5-1 and J is TRBJ2-2, with D perhaps matching TRBD1 or TRBD2 (5 bases each). Trimming took 4 bases from V and 0 from J, leaving 10 bases between them. This CDR3 has 15 amino acids. Germline V gene lookup returns CDR1 SGHRS and CDR2 YFSETQ. The CDR3 nucleotides are TGCGCCAGCAGCCCGGGACCGCCGAACACCGGGGAGCTGTTTTTT. Protein product: CASSPGPPNTGELFF.

J is TRBJ2-2 and V is TRBV2, with a possible D match to TRBD2 (6 bases). V shed 4 bases and J shed 3 bases, with 12 bases lying between them. The CDR3 is 15 amino acids. Germline loops: CDR1 SNHLY, CDR2 FYNNEI. The CDR3 loop reads CASSAGRKDTGELFF. In DNA, the CDR3 is TGTGCCAGCAGTGCAGGGAGGAAGGACACCGGGGAGCTGTTTTTT.

The chain couples TRBV29-1 to TRBJ2-1; possible D gene TRBD1, 6 bases. V lost 2 bases, J lost 9 bases, and 17 bases lay in between. Germline V CDR1 and CDR2: SQVTM, ANQGSEA. The CDR3 has 14 amino acids. This CDR3 reads CSVELSVTRGEQFF. CDR3 nucleotides: TGCAGCGTTGAATTAAGCGTGACCAGGGGTGAGCAGTTCTTC.

This clonotype was detected once. The V gene is TRBV29-1, the J gene TRBJ2-1; D is unresolved. CDR3 size: 11 residues. Trimming shortened V by 1 base and J by 13 bases, and 11 bases separated the two germline ends. The germline V gene has CDR1 SQVTM and CDR2 ANQGSEA. This CDR3 is CSVEVNHNQFF. The CDR3 nucleotides are TGCAGCGTTGAAGTCAATCACAATCAGTTCTTC.

The gene calls are TRBV30 and TRBJ2-2; 7 nucleotides line up with TRBD1. CDR3 length: 14 amino acids. V was clipped by 5 bases and J by 2 bases; unmatched bases: 5. Germline CDR1 and CDR2: GTSNPN and SVGIG (reference sequence). The CDR3 sequence: CAWDRDRNTGELFF. The CDR3 bases are TGTGCCTGGGACCGGGACAGAAACACCGGGGAGCTGTTTTTT.

CDR3 bases: TGTGCCAGCAGCCCTGGACAGGGAGAGGGGGAGACCCAGTACTTC. It translates to CASSPGQGEGETQYF. The chain employs TRBV7-9 and TRBJ2-5, with TRBD1 identical over 8 bases. The germline gives CDR1 SEHNR, CDR2 FQNEAQ (reference sequence). Trimming removed 5 bases from V and 5 bases from J; junction bases left unmatched: 10. The CDR3 consists of 15 residues.

This chain uses TRBV15 with TRBJ2-4, with D unclear. Germline lookup yields CDR1 LNHNV and CDR2 YYDKDF (reference sequence). This CDR3 region has 15 residues. With 1 base removed from V and 9 bases from J, the gap between germline ends came to 16 bases. The CDR3 nucleotides are TGTGCCACCAGCAGAGGCGAGATAGAAGCAGGCATTCAGTACTTC. Translation gives CATSRGEIEAGIQYF.

The rearrangement uses TRBV4-3 and TRBJ2-1; perhaps TRBD1 as D (6 bases). Deletions cut 0 bases from V and 0 bases from J, with 12 bases between. There are 17 residues in the CDR3. In germline, CDR1 is LGHNA, CDR2 YSLEER. The DNA for the CDR3 is TGCGCCAGCAGCCAAGATCCCGGACAGAGCTCCTACAATGAGCAGTTCTTC. It translates to CASSQDPGQSSYNEQFF.

The V call is TRBV14, the J call TRBJ2-5; TRBD2 aligns across 8 bases. V shed 8 bases, J shed 1 base, and the junction held 0 bases outside the gene matches. The V gene's germline CDR1 is SGHDN and CDR2 FVKESK. The CDR3 runs 12 residues. CDR3 in DNA: TGTGCCAGCGGGACTAGCCAAGAGACCCAGTACTTC. Its translation is CASGTSQETQYF.

The rearrangement links TRBV9 to TRBJ1-3, with TRBD1 as a possible D gene (6 bases). Germline values: CDR1 SGDLS, CDR2 YYNGEE. V gave up 5 bases and J gave up 2 bases, with 17 bases separating them. CDR3 length equals 16 residues. In DNA, the CDR3 is TGTGCCAGCAGTGTTCAGGGGTTCCCGCCTGGAAACACCATATATTTT. It codes for CASSVQGFPPGNTIYF. Looking up the rest from reference TRBV9 and TRBJ1-3 gives the full variable domain: DSGVTQTPKHLITATGQRVTLRCSPRSGDLSVYWYQQSLDQGLQFLIQYYNGEERAKGNILERFSAQQFPDLHSELNLSSLELGDSALYFCASSVQGFPPGNTIYFGEGSWLTVV.

The chain combines TRBV9 with TRBJ2-1; D could derive from TRBD1 or TRBD2 (5 bases each). In germline, CDR1 is SGDLS, CDR2 YYNGEE. V was shortened by 0 bases and J by 6 bases, with 13 bases between the two germline ends. The CDR3 is made up of 15 amino acids. The CDR3 region is CASSVGGVVFNEQFF. DNA for the CDR3: TGTGCCAGCAGCGTAGGAGGGGTTGTTTTCAATGAGCAGTTCTTC.